Listed here are 20 T cell receptor beta chains from one sample, sequenced in a study of T cells in Graves' hyperthyroidism and ophthalmopathy. Researchers took RNA transcripts and amplified the TCR beta CDR3 regions from them. The primer set for the first-round RT-PCR of the TCR CDR3 was HTBI. TCRdb reprocessed the multiplex PCR reads via MiXCR and lists one record per CDR3 protein. The sample records 350,000 or so distinct CDR3 sequences, 18% being singletons. The material sequenced was blood. The source of these receptors is a woman in her thirties or forties with Graves' ophthalmopathy.

This clonotype has more than one count but fewer than ten. V and J are TRBV20-1 and TRBJ1-2, with D hard to call. Germline V gene sequence: CDR1 DFQATT, CDR2 SNEGSKA (reference sequence). This CDR3 has 12 amino acids. V lost 4 bases, J lost 6 bases, and 12 bases lay in between. For the CDR3, the DNA is TGCAGTGCTACTCAAGACGCCCATGGCTACACCTTC. Amino acids: CSATQDAHGYTF.

This clonotype was seen a few times. The chain employs TRBV11-2 and TRBJ2-6; D is uncertain. The length of the CDR3 is 17 residues. Germline loops: CDR1 SGHAT, CDR2 FQNNGV. Trimming removed 2 bases from V and 0 bases from J, with 11 bases in between. The DNA of the CDR3 is TGTGCCAGCAGCTTAAACCTCATCCCCTCTGGGGCCAACGTCCTGACTTTC. Amino acid sequence: CASSLNLIPSGANVLTF.

This clonotype was observed many times. The chain uses TRBV27 and TRBJ2-5, with 12 bases lining up with TRBD1. The CDR3 has 16 amino acids. Germline CDR1 and CDR2: MNHEY and SMNVEV (reference sequence). Trimming took 0 bases from V and 5 from J; bases not matched to a gene: 4. CDR3 in amino acids: CASSLSGQGARETQYF. The CDR3 DNA is TGTGCCAGCAGTTTATCGGGACAGGGGGCTCGGGAGACCCAGTACTTC.

This clonotype was seen ten or more times. The genes are TRBV27 and TRBJ1-1; D possibly corresponds to TRBD1 (5 bases). The CDR3 spans 17 residues. Germline V CDR1 and CDR2: MNHEY, SMNVEV (reference sequence). The germline V and J ends were trimmed by 3 bases and 0 bases, with 17 bases remaining between them. CDR3 amino acids: CASSFLWIGGMNTEAFF. CDR3 DNA: TGTGCCAGCAGTTTTCTATGGATCGGGGGAATGAACACTGAAGCTTTCTTT.

This clonotype was observed at least ten times. The J gene is TRBJ2-7, the V gene TRBV28, with 9 nucleotides matching TRBD1. Trimming at V came to 4 bases and at J to 4 bases, leaving 5 bases not matched to a gene. CDR3 length: 14 amino acids. The germline V gene encodes CDR1 MDHEN and CDR2 SYDVKM. In nucleotides, the CDR3 is TGTGCCAGCAGTTATGGGACAGGGCTTTACGAGCAGTACTTC. It translates to CASSYGTGLYEQYF. The full variable domain, rest sourced from reference TRBV28 and TRBJ2-7, is DVKVTQSSRYLVKRTGEKVFLECVQDMDHENMFWYRQDPGLGLRLIYFSYDVKMKEKGDIPEGYSVSREKKERFSLILESASTNQTSMYLCASSYGTGLYEQYFGPGTRLTVT.

This clonotype was detected many times. Sequence at one end of the junction differs from germline and may be a read error. This chain joins TRBV5-1 and TRBJ2-2; D may be TRBD2 (5 bases). Germline CDR1 is SGHRS and CDR2 is YFSETQ. The CDR3 runs 14 residues. CDR3 bases: TGTGCCAGCAGCTTAGAGGGCTACACCGGGGAGCTGTTTTTT. Translated: CASSLEGYTGELFF.

This clonotype was recorded many times. This sequence joins TRBV11-2 and TRBJ2-7; D call uncertain. V shed 2 bases and J shed 0 bases, with 11 bases lying between them. This CDR3 comprises 15 residues. CDR1 SGHAT and CDR2 FQNNGV come from the germline V gene. The CDR3 reads CASSLLRMSSYEQYF. The CDR3 nucleotides are TGTGCCAGCAGCTTATTGCGGATGAGCTCCTACGAGCAGTACTTC.

The chain employs TRBV6-1 and TRBJ1-1; 10 positions match TRBD1. Trimming removed 8 bases from V and 5 bases from J; junction bases left unmatched: 5. CDR1 is MNHNS and CDR2 is SASEGT in the germline V gene. This CDR3 is built from 13 residues. CDR3 protein: CASSGTGATEAFF. The CDR3 DNA reads as TGTGCCAGCTCCGGGACAGGGGCGACTGAAGCTTTCTTT.

This clonotype was recorded many times. The chain links TRBV6-1 to TRBJ1-5; 8 nucleotides line up with TRBD1. Trimming cost V 8 bases and J 3 bases; bases outside gene matches: 6. CDR3 size: 14 residues. Germline CDR1 reads MNHNS; CDR2 reads SASEGT. CDR3 in DNA: TGTGCCAGCCGGTTGGGACAGGCCAATCAGCCCCAGCATTTT. Translating it yields CASRLGQANQPQHF.

The table lists this clonotype with many counts. This sequence joins TRBV25-1 and TRBJ2-7; D might be TRBD1 or TRBD2, each matching 6 bases. The V gene lost 3 bases and the J gene lost 1 base, with 13 bases spanning the gap. The length of the CDR3 is 15 residues. Germline V gene data show CDR1 as MGHDK and CDR2 as SYGVNS. The CDR3 coding sequence is TGTGCCAGCAGTGATTGGGGGGCCGGTTCCTACGAGCAGTACTTC. Translation: CASSDWGAGSYEQYF.

The sample holds many counts of this clonotype. This chain connects TRBV28 to TRBJ1-2; no reliable D call. Germline CDR1 reads MDHEN; CDR2 reads SYDVKM. The CDR3 spans 11 residues. With 3 bases removed from V and 8 bases from J, the gap between germline ends came to 7 bases. Here the CDR3 reads CASSLLGGYTF. CDR3 bases: TGTGCCAGCAGTTTGCTCGGGGGCTACACCTTC.

At least ten counts were recorded for this clonotype. The rearrangement uses TRBV20-1 and TRBJ1-1; D unclear. The germline V gene has CDR1 DFQATT and CDR2 SNEGSKA (reference sequence). Trimming took 3 bases from V and 1 from J, leaving 15 bases between them. The CDR3 runs 15 residues. CDR3 amino acids: CSASTPLPGNTEAFF. CDR3 nucleotides: TGCAGTGCTAGTACCCCTCTCCCCGGGAACACTGAAGCTTTCTTT.

This clonotype showed up many times. This chain uses TRBV28 with TRBJ2-7; 7 bases are a match to TRBD1. Trimming at V came to 9 bases and at J to 5 bases, leaving 13 bases not matched to a gene. The CDR3 loop spans 14 amino acids. Germline V gene lookup returns CDR1 MDHEN and CDR2 SYDVKM. The CDR3 bases are TGTGCCAGTAACCGAAGGGGACAGTTGGACGAGCAGTACTTC. This codes for CASNRRGQLDEQYF.

Concerning this clonotype itself: The junction departs from the called germline gene at one end, perhaps through a read error. The J gene is TRBJ1-2, the V gene TRBV5-6, with 7 bases identical to TRBD1. The CDR3 runs 16 residues. CDR1 is SGHDT, CDR2 YYEEEE, per germline. The CDR3 DNA sequence: TGTGCCATCAGCTTGTCTATGGGACAGTCAATCTATGGCTACACCTTC. Its translation: CAISLSMGQSIYGYTF.

The genes are TRBV7-2 and TRBJ2-7; the match to TRBD1 covers 7 bases. V lost 4 bases to trimming and J lost 0 bases; unmatched junction nucleotides: 3. In germline, CDR1 is SGHTA, CDR2 FQGNSA. CDR3 length: 14 amino acids. CDR3 protein: CASSYRGLSYEQYF. The CDR3 DNA reads as TGTGCCAGCAGCTACAGGGGCCTCTCCTACGAGCAGTACTTC. The variable domain in full, with the rest retrieved from reference TRBV7-2 and TRBJ2-7, is GAGVSQSPSNKVTEKGKDVELRCDPISGHTALYWYRQSLGQGLEFLIYFQGNSAPDKSGLPSDRFSAERTGGSVSTLTIQRTQQEDSAVYLCASSYRGLSYEQYFGPGTRLTVT.

V usage is TRBV30 and J usage is TRBJ2-2; D is uncertain. CDR1 and CDR2 (germline): GTSNPN, SVGIG (reference sequence). This CDR3 has 14 amino acids. The V gene lost 2 bases and the J gene lost 1 base, with 8 bases spanning the gap. CDR3 in amino acids: CAWSTRRNTGELFF. In DNA form, the CDR3 reads TGTGCCTGGAGTACAAGGCGGAACACCGGGGAGCTGTTTTTT.

The chain uses TRBV12-5 and TRBJ2-7; D not certain. The germline gives CDR1 LGHNT, CDR2 FRNRAP. V lost 4 bases to trimming and J lost 6 bases, with 13 bases between them. There are 13 residues in the CDR3. CDR3 loop: CASGSTTPLEQYF. The DNA of the CDR3 is TGTGCTAGTGGTTCCACGACCCCCCTCGAGCAGTACTTC.

The V gene is TRBV6-2 or TRBV6-3, the J gene TRBJ2-2; D is ambiguous. The germline V and J ends were trimmed by 6 bases and 3 bases, with 11 bases remaining between them. Germline V gene sequence: CDR1 MNHEY, CDR2 SVGEGT. This CDR3 region has 14 residues. CDR3 protein: CASSPEADTGELFF. The CDR3 coding sequence is TGTGCCAGCAGCCCAGAGGCAGACACCGGGGAGCTGTTTTTT.

The table lists this clonotype with a few counts. The chain is built from TRBV2 and TRBJ2-7; TRBD1 is a possible D gene (6 bases). V was trimmed by 8 bases and J by 3 bases, leaving 17 bases between them. The length of the CDR3 is 14 residues. Germline V gene data show CDR1 as SNHLY and CDR2 as FYNNEI. The CDR3 DNA reads TGTGCCAGCTCCCCGTGGGGACACAACTACGAGCAGTACTTC. Translating gives CASSPWGHNYEQYF.

This clonotype was observed at least ten times. The rearrangement links TRBV27 to TRBJ1-3; D gene ambiguous. V was pared by 6 bases and J by 0 bases, with 12 bases between. The CDR3 consists of 15 residues. CDR1 and CDR2 (germline): MNHEY, SMNVEV (reference sequence). CDR3 sequence (DNA): TGTGCCAGCAGAGAGGGAGCGAACTCTGGAAACACCATATATTTT. Its protein product is CASREGANSGNTIYF.